The clone carrying this TCR beta chain was detected many times. Its antigen is currently unknown. This sample was taken from a study of T-cell memory formation after mild COVID-19. Findings and limits, study-wide: Among CD4+ contracting clones, most were CM and EM, and CD8+ ones EMRA. Contracting clones from day 15 to 85 had balanced CD4/CD8; later expanders favoured CD4+. Researchers found some responding clones in pre-infection memory, a sign that cross-reactive memory joined.

This CDR3 has 16 residues. Germline V CDR1 and CDR2: GTSNPN, SVGIG (reference sequence). V lost 0 bases to trimming and J lost 4 bases; unmatched junction nucleotides: 4. TCRdb re-called the 5' RACE reads with MiXCR, one entry per CDR3 protein. The top ten clones hold 1.5% to 1.7% of a sample with tens of thousands of distinct CDR3 sequences, under 25% of them seen once. V is TRBV30 and J is TRBJ2-2; TRBD2 matches at 11 bases. This clonotype was obtained from an adult who had mild COVID-19 (a few samples of this study predate the infection). Cell type and time point are not known. The sample taken for sequencing was PBMCs or a T cell subset sorted from them (not recorded which). Here the CDR3 DNA reads TGTGCCTGGAGTGTACGGGGGACTAGCGGCACCGGGGAGCTGTTTTTT. Encoded protein: CAWSVRGTSGTGELFF.